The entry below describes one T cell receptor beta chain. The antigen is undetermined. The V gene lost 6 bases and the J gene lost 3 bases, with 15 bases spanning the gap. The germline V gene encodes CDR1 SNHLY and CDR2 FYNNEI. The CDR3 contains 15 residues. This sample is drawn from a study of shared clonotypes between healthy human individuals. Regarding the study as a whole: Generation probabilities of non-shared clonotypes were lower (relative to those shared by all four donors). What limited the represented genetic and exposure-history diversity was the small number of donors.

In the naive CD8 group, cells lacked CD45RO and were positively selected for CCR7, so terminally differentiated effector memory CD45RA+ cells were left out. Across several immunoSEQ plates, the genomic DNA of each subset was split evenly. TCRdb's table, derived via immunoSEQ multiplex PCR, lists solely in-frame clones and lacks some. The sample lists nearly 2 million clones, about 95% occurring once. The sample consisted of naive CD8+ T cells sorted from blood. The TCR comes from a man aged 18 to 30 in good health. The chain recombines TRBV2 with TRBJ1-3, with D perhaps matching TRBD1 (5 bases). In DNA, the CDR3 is TGTGCCAGCAGGGAGTGGGGGGAAGGTGGAAACACCATATATTTT. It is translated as CASREWGEGGNTIYF.